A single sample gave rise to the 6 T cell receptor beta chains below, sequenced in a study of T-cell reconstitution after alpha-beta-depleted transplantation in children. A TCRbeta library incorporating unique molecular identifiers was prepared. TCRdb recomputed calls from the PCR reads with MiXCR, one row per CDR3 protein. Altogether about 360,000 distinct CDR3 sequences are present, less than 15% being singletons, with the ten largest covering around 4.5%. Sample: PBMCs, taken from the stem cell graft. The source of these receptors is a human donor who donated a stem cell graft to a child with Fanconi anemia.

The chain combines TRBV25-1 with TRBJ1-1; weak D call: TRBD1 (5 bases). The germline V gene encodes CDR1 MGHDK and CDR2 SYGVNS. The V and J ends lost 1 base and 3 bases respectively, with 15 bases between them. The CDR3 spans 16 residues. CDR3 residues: CASSELRGRGHTEAFF. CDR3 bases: TGTGCCAGCAGTGAATTACGGGGAAGGGGACACACTGAAGCTTTCTTT.

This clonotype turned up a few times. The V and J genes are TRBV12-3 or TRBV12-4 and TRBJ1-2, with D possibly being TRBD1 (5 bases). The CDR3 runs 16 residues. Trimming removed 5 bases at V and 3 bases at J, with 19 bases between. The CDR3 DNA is TGTGCCAGCAGTCCCGGGGCACGGGACGGACACTATGGCTACACCTTC. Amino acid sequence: CASSPGARDGHYGYTF.

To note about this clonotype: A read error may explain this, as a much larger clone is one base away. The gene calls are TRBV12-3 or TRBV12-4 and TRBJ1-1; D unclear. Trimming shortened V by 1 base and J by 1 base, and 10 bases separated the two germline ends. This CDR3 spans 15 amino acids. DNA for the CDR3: TGTGCCAGCAGTTTAGTCTTAAGTAGGAACACTGAAGCTTTCTTT. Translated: CASSLVLSRNTEAFF.

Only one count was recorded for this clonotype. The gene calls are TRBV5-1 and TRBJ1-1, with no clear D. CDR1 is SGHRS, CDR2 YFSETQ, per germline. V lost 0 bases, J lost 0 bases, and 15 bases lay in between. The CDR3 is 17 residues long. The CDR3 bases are TGCGCCAGCAGCTTGGGAGAGCAGGCTCAGATGAACACTGAAGCTTTCTTT. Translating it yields CASSLGEQAQMNTEAFF.

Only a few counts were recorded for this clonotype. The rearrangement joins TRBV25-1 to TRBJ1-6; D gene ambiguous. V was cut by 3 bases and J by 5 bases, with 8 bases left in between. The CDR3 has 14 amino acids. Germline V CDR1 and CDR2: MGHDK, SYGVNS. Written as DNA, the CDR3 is TGTGCCAGCAGTGATGAGGGTAATAATTCACCCCTCCACTTT. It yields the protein CASSDEGNNSPLHF.

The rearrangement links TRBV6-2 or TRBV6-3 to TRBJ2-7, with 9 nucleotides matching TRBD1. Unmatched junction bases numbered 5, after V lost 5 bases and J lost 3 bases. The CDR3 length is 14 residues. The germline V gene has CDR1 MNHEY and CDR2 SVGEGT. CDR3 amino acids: CASSTGTGFYEQYV. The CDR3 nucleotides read TGTGCCAGCAGTACCGGGACAGGGTTCTACGAGCAGTACGTC.